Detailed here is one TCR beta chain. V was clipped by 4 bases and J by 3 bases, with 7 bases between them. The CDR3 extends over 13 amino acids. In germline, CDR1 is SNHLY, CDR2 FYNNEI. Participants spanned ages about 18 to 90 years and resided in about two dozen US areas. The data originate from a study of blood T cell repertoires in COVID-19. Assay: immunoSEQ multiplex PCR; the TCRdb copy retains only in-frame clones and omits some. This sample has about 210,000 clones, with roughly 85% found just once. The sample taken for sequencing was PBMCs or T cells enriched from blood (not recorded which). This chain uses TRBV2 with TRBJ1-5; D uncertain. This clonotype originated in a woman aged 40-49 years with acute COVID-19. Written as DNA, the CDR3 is TGTGCCAGCAGTGGGGAGGTCAATCAGCCCCAGCATTTT. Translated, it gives CASSGEVNQPQHF.